The clone carrying this T cell receptor (beta chain) has a count of ten or more. This entry belongs to a study of human T cells and chemical hapten exposure. Study background: Chiefly women, the patients showed alopecia areata, totalis or universalis.

TCRdb re-called the RACE reads with MiXCR, one entry per CDR3 protein. The table includes over 300,000 distinct CDR3 sequences, approximately 5.1% detected once. Noted time point: pre-sensitization, week 0. Treatment defined: therapeutic diphenylcyclopropenone sensitization with weekly scalp DPC. The CDR3 runs 16 residues. V lost 5 bases and J 0 bases, leaving 14 bases between the germline ends. CDR1 and CDR2 from the germline V gene are MNHEY and SVGAGI. The TCR sequence derives from a woman in her 50s with alopecia areata. Some clones in this sample may be carry-over from other donors' samples. The sequencing used whole blood, collected in connection with sensitization to the hapten diphenylcyclopropenone (DPC). This sequence joins TRBV6-5 and TRBJ1-5; D is uncertain. In DNA form, the CDR3 reads TGTGCCAGCAGTCCCCGAGGGAAGTATAGCAATCAGCCCCAGCATTTT. Translating gives CASSPRGKYSNQPQHF.